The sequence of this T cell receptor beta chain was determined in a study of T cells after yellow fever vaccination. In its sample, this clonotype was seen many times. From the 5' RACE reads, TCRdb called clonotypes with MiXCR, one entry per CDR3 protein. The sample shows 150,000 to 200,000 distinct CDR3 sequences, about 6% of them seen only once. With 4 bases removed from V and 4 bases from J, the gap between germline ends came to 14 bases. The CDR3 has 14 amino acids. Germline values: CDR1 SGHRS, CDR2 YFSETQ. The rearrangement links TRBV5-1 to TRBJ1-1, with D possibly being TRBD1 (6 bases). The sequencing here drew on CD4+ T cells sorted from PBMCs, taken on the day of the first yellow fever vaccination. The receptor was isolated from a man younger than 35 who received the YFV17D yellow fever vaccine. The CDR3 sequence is CASSPQGGGTEAFF. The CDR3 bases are TGCGCCAGCAGCCCACAGGGTGGAGGCACTGAAGCTTTCTTT.